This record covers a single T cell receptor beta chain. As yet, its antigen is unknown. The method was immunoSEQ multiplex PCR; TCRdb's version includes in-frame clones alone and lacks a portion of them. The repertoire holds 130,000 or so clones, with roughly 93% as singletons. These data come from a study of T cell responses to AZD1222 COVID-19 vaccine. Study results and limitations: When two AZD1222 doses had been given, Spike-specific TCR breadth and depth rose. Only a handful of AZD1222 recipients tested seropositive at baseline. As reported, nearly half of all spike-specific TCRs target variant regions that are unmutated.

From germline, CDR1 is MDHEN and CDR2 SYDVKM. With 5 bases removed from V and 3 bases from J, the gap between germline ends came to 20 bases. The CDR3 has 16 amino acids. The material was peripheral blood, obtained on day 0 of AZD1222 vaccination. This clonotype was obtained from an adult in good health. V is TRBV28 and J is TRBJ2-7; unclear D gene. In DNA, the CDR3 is TGTGCCAGCAGTCCGGATCAACGGGCAGATTACTACGAGCAGTACTTC. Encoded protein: CASSPDQRADYYEQYF.